These 24 T cell receptor beta chains share one sample of origin, sequenced in a study of T cell changes during pregnancy in multiple sclerosis. Assay: immunoSEQ multiplex PCR; the TCRdb copy retains only in-frame clones and omits some. The table lists more than 100,000 clones, approximately 90% of them singletons. Specimen: peripheral blood, collected after pregnancy. The receptors here all came from a female donor with multiple sclerosis, enrolled in a pregnancy study.

V is TRBV7-6 and J is TRBJ2-7; 8 positions match TRBD1. The germline V gene has CDR1 SGHVS and CDR2 FNYEAQ. The V gene end was trimmed by 3 bases and the J gene end by 6 bases; junction bases not matched to a gene: 4. The CDR3 has 13 residues. CDR3 amino acids: CASSLGQVGEQYF. In nucleotides, the CDR3 is TGTGCCAGCAGCTTGGGACAGGTTGGCGAGCAGTACTTC. The full variable domain, rest sourced from reference TRBV7-6 and TRBJ2-7, is GAGVSQSPRYKVTKRGQDVALRCDPISGHVSLYWYRQALGQGPEFLTYFNYEAQQDKSGLPNDRFSAERPEGSISTLTIQRTEQRDSAMYRCASSLGQVGEQYFGPGTRLTVT.

In DNA form, the CDR3 reads TGCGCCAGCAGCTCGGGTCCCTCGCCGGATACGCAGTATTTT. This codes for CASSSGPSPDTQYF. This chain uses TRBV5-1 with TRBJ2-3; D remains ambiguous. The V gene lost 3 bases and the J gene lost 6 bases, with 14 bases spanning the gap. This CDR3 is built from 14 residues. Germline V gene sequence: CDR1 SGHRS, CDR2 YFSETQ.

The chain is built from TRBV27 and TRBJ2-3; tentative D call: TRBD1 (6 bases). Germline V gene data show CDR1 as MNHEY and CDR2 as SMNVEV (reference sequence). Trimming pared 6 bases from V and 2 bases from J, leaving 15 bases between. The CDR3 extends over 15 amino acids. The CDR3 is CASRPGQPITDTQYF. The CDR3 DNA follows: TGTGCCAGCAGGCCTGGACAGCCGATCACAGATACGCAGTATTTT.

The chain uses TRBV5-4 and TRBJ2-2; D gene uncertain. The CDR3 sequence is 12 residues long. V dropped 5 bases and J dropped 4 bases, with 6 bases sitting between them. CDR1 is SGHNT and CDR2 is YYREEE in the germline V gene (reference sequence). Written as DNA, the CDR3 is TGTGCCAGCAGTCGAGCCACCGGGGAGCTGTTTTTT. It specifies CASSRATGELFF.

The DNA of the CDR3 is TGTGCCAGCAGTTACTCGAGGCGGAGCGAGCAGTACTTC. Protein product: CASSYSRRSEQYF. The chain combines TRBV6-5 with TRBJ2-7; D not resolved. CDR3 length: 13 residues. Between the trimmed V and J ends, which lost 0 bases and 6 bases, there was a span of 9 bases. Germline V lookup: CDR1 MNHEY, CDR2 SVGAGI.

The V and J genes are TRBV19 and TRBJ2-2, with 11 positions matching TRBD2. After removal of 5 bases from V and 4 bases from J, the junction contained 3 bases not matched to a gene. This CDR3 contains 15 residues. Germline CDR1 and CDR2: LNHDA and SQIVND (reference sequence). CDR3 bases: TGTGCCAGTAGTTTGCTAGCGGGAGGCACCGGGGAGCTGTTTTTT. Amino acid sequence: CASSLLAGGTGELFF. Full variable domain (remainder filled in from reference TRBV19 and TRBJ2-2): DGGITQSPKYLFRKEGQNVTLSCEQNLNHDAMYWYRQDPGQGLRLIYYSQIVNDFQKGDIAEGYSVSREKKESFPLTVTSAQKNPTAFYLCASSLLAGGTGELFFGEGSRLTVL.

The V call is TRBV9, the J call TRBJ2-3; 10 positions agree with TRBD2. V was pared by 7 bases and J by 4 bases, with 9 bases of the junction left unmatched. Germline CDR1 reads SGDLS; CDR2 reads YYNGEE. There are 15 residues in the CDR3. The CDR3 region is CASRGQRGGADTQYF. The CDR3 bases are TGTGCCAGCCGGGGTCAGCGGGGGGGCGCAGATACGCAGTATTTT.

The count of this clone is one. This chain joins TRBV6-5 and TRBJ1-2, with D possibly matching TRBD1 (6 bases). CDR3 length: 13 amino acids. The V end was cut by 10 bases, the J end by 7 bases, with 19 bases between. Germline lookup yields CDR1 MNHEY and CDR2 SVGAGI. The chain's CDR3 is CATYLNGGAGYTF. The CDR3 DNA is TGTGCCACCTATTTAAACGGGGGGGCTGGCTACACCTTC.

The chain is built from TRBV5-1 and TRBJ1-1; D remains ambiguous. V lost 0 bases, J lost 0 bases, and 9 bases lay in between. This CDR3 is built from 15 residues. Germline V gives CDR1 SGHRS, CDR2 YFSETQ. In DNA, the CDR3 is TGCGCCAGCAGCTTGGAAGCCGTCATGAACACTGAAGCTTTCTTT. This codes for CASSLEAVMNTEAFF. Filled out from reference TRBV5-1 and TRBJ1-1, the complete variable domain reads KAGVTQTPRYLIKTRGQQVTLSCSPISGHRSVSWYQQTPGQGLQFLFEYFSETQRNKGNFPGRFSGRQFSNSRSEMNVSTLELGDSALYLCASSLEAVMNTEAFFGQGTRLTVV.

The rearrangement uses TRBV9 and TRBJ1-5, with a tentative D call TRBD1 (5 bases). In germline, CDR1 is SGDLS, CDR2 YYNGEE. The germline V and J ends were trimmed by 4 bases and 4 bases, with 15 bases remaining between them. The length of the CDR3 is 15 residues. The CDR3 DNA sequence: TGTGCCAGCAGCCCCCTCCCAGGGTGGAATCAGCCCCAGCATTTT. Amino acid sequence: CASSPLPGWNQPQHF.

This rearrangement joins TRBV5-4 to TRBJ2-1; D is unclear. V lost 0 bases to trimming and J lost 6 bases, with 10 bases between them. Per the germline V gene, CDR1 is SGHNT and CDR2 is YYREEE (reference sequence). The CDR3 contains 14 residues. This CDR3 reads CASSLVSEINEQFF. CDR3 bases: TGTGCCAGCAGCTTGGTATCAGAAATCAATGAGCAGTTCTTC.

This clone was counted a few times. The rearrangement joins TRBV2 to TRBJ1-1, with 11 positions matching TRBD1. V was pared by 1 base and J by 4 bases, with 5 bases of the junction left unmatched. Germline CDR1 SNHLY, CDR2 FYNNEI. The length of the CDR3 is 16 residues. This CDR3 is CASSEDLGTGGTEAFF. CDR3 nucleotides: TGTGCCAGCAGTGAAGATTTGGGGACAGGGGGCACTGAAGCTTTCTTT.

This chain uses TRBV4-3 with TRBJ1-4; the match to TRBD1 covers 7 bases. This CDR3 has 16 residues. After removal of 0 bases from V and 1 base from J, the junction contained 2 bases not matched to a gene. CDR1 and CDR2 (germline): LGHNA, YSLEER. DNA of the CDR3: TGCGCCAGCAGCCAAGATTCAGGGGGAACTAATGAAAAACTGTTTTTT. Its translation: CASSQDSGGTNEKLFF.

The chain has TRBV11-1 and TRBJ1-6; TRBD1 agrees at 9 bases. Germline-derived CDR1 and CDR2 are SGHAT and FQDESV (reference sequence). The CDR3 has 15 residues. With 7 bases clipped from V and 7 bases from J, the junction kept 8 bases outside the gene matches. The chain's CDR3 is CASTPGTGRNSPLHF. For the CDR3, the DNA is TGTGCCAGCACCCCCGGGACAGGGAGAAATTCACCCCTCCACTTT.

The genes are TRBV30 and TRBJ1-2; D is undetermined. The CDR3 totals 13 residues. Germline V gives CDR1 GTSNPN, CDR2 SVGIG (reference sequence). The V gene lost 4 bases and the J gene lost 5 bases, with 14 bases spanning the gap. The CDR3 sequence: CAWKAPLRYGYTF. The CDR3 DNA reads TGTGCCTGGAAAGCTCCTTTACGGTATGGCTACACCTTC.

DNA for the CDR3: TGTGCCAGCAGTTCGTTAACGGGAGCTGAGCAGTTCTTC. The encoded protein is CASSSLTGAEQFF. The rearrangement uses TRBV27 and TRBJ2-1, with D perhaps TRBD2 (6 bases). Per the germline V gene, CDR1 is MNHEY and CDR2 is SMNVEV (reference sequence). V dropped 4 bases and J dropped 9 bases, with 13 bases sitting between them. This CDR3 comprises 13 residues.

The chain is built from TRBV14 and TRBJ2-1, with D possibly being TRBD1 (6 bases). The CDR3 has 17 amino acids. V gave up 1 base and J gave up 4 bases, with 17 bases separating them. From germline, CDR1 is SGHDN and CDR2 FVKESK. CDR3 nucleotide sequence: TGTGCCAGCAGCCAAGGTGTGTGGGACACCCCGTACAATGAGCAGTTCTTC. Protein product: CASSQGVWDTPYNEQFF.

This clone has more than one count but fewer than ten. This rearrangement joins TRBV7-7 to TRBJ2-2; D not certain. Trimming pared 5 bases from V and 3 bases from J, leaving 7 bases between. This CDR3 contains 13 residues. CDR1 SSHAT and CDR2 FNYEAQ come from the germline V gene (reference sequence). CDR3: CASSPVDTGELFF. In nucleotides, the CDR3 is TGTGCCAGCAGCCCAGTGGACACCGGGGAGCTGTTTTTT.

This sequence joins TRBV29-1 and TRBJ1-1; the match to TRBD1 covers 9 bases. V lost 4 bases to trimming and J lost 7 bases; unmatched junction nucleotides: 10. CDR1 is SQVTM and CDR2 is ANQGSEA in the germline V gene. CDR3 length equals 14 residues. The CDR3 sequence: CSVVDRGISFEAFF. The CDR3 DNA reads as TGCAGCGTTGTGGACAGGGGCATTTCGTTTGAAGCTTTCTTT.

Of note for this clone: A read error may account for a junction end that differs from germline. This chain uses TRBV5-1 with TRBJ2-7; the match to TRBD2 covers 9 bases. The length of the CDR3 is 11 residues. From germline, CDR1 is SGHRS and CDR2 YFSETQ. CDR3 coding DNA: TGCGCCAGCAGTCAAAGCGGGAGGACCCACTTC. The encoded protein is CASSQSGRTHF.

The chain combines TRBV5-1 with TRBJ2-4, with D possibly TRBD2 on 6 matching bases. V shed 7 bases and J shed 1 base, with 12 bases lying between them. The length of the CDR3 is 14 residues. CDR1 is SGHRS and CDR2 is YFSETQ in the germline V gene. Here the CDR3 DNA reads TGCGCCAGCGGGACTGGGGTTGCCAAAAACATTCAGTACTTC. Translated: CASGTGVAKNIQYF.

This clone was counted between two and nine times. The chain is built from TRBV18 and TRBJ1-5, with 8 bases fitting TRBD1. Per the germline V gene, CDR1 is KGHSH and CDR2 is LQKENI. The CDR3 loop spans 15 amino acids. Trimming cost V 2 bases and J 5 bases; bases outside gene matches: 5. The CDR3 here is CASSPYQGADQPQHF. The DNA for the CDR3 is TGTGCCAGCTCACCATACCAGGGGGCAGATCAGCCCCAGCATTTT.

This rearrangement joins TRBV7-9 to TRBJ2-7, with 7 bases aligning to TRBD2. This CDR3 comprises 16 residues. V was pared by 4 bases and J by 1 base, with 10 bases of the junction left unmatched. Germline V lookup: CDR1 SEHNR, CDR2 FQNEAQ (reference sequence). CDR3 region: CASSSSRGVGSYEQYF. The CDR3 region has the DNA TGTGCCAGCAGCTCCTCTCGGGGGGTCGGGTCCTACGAGCAGTACTTC.

V usage is TRBV5-4 and J usage is TRBJ1-4; 7 bases are a match to TRBD1. The CDR3 has 14 amino acids. Germline V gene sequence: CDR1 SGHNT, CDR2 YYREEE (reference sequence). Germline trimming cut 2 bases from V and 7 bases from J; bases unmatched to any gene: 5. The CDR3: CASSFPGGGEKLFF. CDR3 DNA: TGTGCCAGCAGCTTCCCAGGGGGTGGTGAAAAACTGTTTTTT.